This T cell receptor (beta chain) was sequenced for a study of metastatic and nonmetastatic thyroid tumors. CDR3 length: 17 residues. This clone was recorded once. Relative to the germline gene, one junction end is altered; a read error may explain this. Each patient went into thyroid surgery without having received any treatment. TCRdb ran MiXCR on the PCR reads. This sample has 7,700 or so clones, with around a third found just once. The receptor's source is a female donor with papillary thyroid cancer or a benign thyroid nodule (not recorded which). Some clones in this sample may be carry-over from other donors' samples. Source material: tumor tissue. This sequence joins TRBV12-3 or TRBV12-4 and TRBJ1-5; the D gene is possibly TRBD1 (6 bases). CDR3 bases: TGTGCCAGCTGTTTAGCGGGTTATGACAGGAGGTACGAGCCCCATCATTTT. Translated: CASCLAGYDRRYEPHHF.